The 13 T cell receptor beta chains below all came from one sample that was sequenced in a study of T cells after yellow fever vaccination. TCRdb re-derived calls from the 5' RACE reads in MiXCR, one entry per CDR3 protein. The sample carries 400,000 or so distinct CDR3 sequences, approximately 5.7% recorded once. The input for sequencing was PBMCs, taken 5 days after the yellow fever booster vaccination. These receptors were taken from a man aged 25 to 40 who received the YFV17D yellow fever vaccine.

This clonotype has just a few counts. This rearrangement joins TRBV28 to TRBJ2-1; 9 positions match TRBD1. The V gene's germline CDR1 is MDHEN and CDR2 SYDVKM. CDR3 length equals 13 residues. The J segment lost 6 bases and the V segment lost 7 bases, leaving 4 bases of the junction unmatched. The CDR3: CASNGQGINEQFF. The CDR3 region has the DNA TGTGCCAGCAATGGACAGGGGATCAATGAGCAGTTCTTC.

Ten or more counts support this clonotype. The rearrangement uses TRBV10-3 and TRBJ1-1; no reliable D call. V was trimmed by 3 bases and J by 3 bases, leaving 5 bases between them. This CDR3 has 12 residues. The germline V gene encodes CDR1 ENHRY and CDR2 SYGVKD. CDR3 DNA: TGTGCCATCAGTGACCGACACACTGAAGCTTTCTTT. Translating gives CAISDRHTEAFF.

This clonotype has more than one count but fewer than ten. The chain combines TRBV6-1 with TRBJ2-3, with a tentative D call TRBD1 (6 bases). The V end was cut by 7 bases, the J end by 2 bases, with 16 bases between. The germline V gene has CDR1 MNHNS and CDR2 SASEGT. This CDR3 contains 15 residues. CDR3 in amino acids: CASNPDRFFTDTQYF. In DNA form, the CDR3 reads TGTGCCAGCAACCCTGACAGGTTCTTCACAGATACGCAGTATTTT.

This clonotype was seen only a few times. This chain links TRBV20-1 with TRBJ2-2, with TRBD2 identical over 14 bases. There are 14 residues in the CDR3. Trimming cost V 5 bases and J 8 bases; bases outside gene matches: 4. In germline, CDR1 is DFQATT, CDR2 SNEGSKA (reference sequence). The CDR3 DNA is TGCAGTGCTCGACTAGCGGGAGGGCCGGGGGAGCTGTTTTTT. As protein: CSARLAGGPGELFF.

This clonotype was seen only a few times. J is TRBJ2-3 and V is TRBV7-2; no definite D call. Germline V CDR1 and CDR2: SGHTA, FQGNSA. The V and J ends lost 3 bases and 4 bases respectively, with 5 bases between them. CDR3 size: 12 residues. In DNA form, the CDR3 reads TGTGCCAGCAGCTTTAAGGCAGATACGCAGTATTTT. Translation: CASSFKADTQYF.

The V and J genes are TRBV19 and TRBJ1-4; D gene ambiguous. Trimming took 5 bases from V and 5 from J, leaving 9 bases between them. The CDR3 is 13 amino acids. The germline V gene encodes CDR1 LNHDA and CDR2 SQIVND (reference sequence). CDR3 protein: CASSGLGNEKLFF. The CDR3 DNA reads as TGTGCCAGTAGTGGTCTCGGAAATGAAAAACTGTTTTTT. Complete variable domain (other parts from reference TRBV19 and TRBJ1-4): DGGITQSPKYLFRKEGQNVTLSCEQNLNHDAMYWYRQDPGQGLRLIYYSQIVNDFQKGDIAEGYSVSREKKESFPLTVTSAQKNPTAFYLCASSGLGNEKLFFGSGTQLSVL.

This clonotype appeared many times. The CDR3 region has the DNA TGTGCCAGTGAATGGCGGGAGAACCAAGAGACCCAGTACTTC. It yields the protein CASEWRENQETQYF. The rearrangement links TRBV28 to TRBJ2-5, with TRBD2 identical over 7 bases. The CDR3 loop spans 14 amino acids. Germline V gene data show CDR1 as MDHEN and CDR2 as SYDVKM. Trimming took 9 bases from V and 0 from J; bases not matched to a gene: 7.

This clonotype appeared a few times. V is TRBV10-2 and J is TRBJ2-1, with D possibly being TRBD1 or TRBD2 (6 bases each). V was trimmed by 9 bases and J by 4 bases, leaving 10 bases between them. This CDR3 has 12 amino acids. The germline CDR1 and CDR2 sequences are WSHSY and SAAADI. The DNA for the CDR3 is TGCGCCAGTGAGGGGGGATACAATGAGCAGTTCTTC. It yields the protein CASEGGYNEQFF.

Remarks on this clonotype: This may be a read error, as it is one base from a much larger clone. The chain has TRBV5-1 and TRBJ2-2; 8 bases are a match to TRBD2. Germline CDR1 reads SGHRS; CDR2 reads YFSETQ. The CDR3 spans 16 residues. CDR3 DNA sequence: TGCACCAGCAGCTTCGATACGGGAGGGCCGCCCGGGGAGCTGTTTTTT. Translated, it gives CTSSFDTGGPPGELFF.

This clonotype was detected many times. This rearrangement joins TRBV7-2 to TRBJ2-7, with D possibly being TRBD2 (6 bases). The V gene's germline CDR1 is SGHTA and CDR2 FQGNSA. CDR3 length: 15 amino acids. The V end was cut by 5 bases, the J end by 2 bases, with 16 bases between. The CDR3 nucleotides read TGTGCCAGCAGCAGCCAATCCGGGACTCCCTACGAGCAGTACTTC. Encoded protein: CASSSQSGTPYEQYF.

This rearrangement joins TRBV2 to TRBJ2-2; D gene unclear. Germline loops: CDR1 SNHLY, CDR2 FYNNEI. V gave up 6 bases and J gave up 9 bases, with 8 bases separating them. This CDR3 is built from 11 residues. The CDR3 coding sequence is TGTGCCAGCAGGCAGGCCCGGGAGCTGTTTTTT. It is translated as CASRQARELFF.

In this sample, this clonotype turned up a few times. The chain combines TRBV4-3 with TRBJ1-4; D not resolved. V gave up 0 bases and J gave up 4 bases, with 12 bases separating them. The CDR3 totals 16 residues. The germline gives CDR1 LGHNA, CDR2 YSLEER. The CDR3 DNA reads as TGCGCCAGCAGCCAAGACGGGTTTGCGGATAATGAAAAACTGTTTTTT. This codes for CASSQDGFADNEKLFF.

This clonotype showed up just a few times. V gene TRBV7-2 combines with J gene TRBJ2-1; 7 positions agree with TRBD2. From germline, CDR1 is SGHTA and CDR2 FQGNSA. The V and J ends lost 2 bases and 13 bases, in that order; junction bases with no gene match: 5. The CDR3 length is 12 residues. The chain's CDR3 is CASSLPQTSQFF. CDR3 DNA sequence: TGTGCCAGCAGCTTACCCCAGACTAGCCAGTTCTTC. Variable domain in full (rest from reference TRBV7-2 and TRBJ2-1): GAGVSQSPSNKVTEKGKDVELRCDPISGHTALYWYRQSLGQGLEFLIYFQGNSAPDKSGLPSDRFSAERTGGSVSTLTIQRTQQEDSAVYLCASSLPQTSQFFGPGTRLTVL.